This T cell receptor (beta chain) is from a study of T cell responses to AZD1222 COVID-19 vaccine. The CDR3 has 14 amino acids. CDR1 is PRHDT, CDR2 FYEKMQ, per germline (reference sequence). V trimming: 2 bases; J trimming: 7 bases; junction bases outside the gene matches: 8. Whole-study results and caveats: The study sampled repertoires only after the peak T cell response.

About this clone itself: No antigen is known for it.

Generated by immunoSEQ multiplex PCR, the TCRdb table keeps only in-frame clones and is missing some. The data show 55,000 to 70,000 clones, with around nine tenths seen just once and 7.5% to 9% held by the top ten. The chain links TRBV13 to TRBJ2-7, with 7 bases that match TRBD1. The sequence derives from an adult in good health. The input for sequencing was peripheral blood, taken on day 0 of AZD1222 vaccination. In nucleotides, the CDR3 is TGTGCCAGCAGCTTAAGGGGACAGACCCTGGAGCAGTACTTC. As protein: CASSLRGQTLEQYF.